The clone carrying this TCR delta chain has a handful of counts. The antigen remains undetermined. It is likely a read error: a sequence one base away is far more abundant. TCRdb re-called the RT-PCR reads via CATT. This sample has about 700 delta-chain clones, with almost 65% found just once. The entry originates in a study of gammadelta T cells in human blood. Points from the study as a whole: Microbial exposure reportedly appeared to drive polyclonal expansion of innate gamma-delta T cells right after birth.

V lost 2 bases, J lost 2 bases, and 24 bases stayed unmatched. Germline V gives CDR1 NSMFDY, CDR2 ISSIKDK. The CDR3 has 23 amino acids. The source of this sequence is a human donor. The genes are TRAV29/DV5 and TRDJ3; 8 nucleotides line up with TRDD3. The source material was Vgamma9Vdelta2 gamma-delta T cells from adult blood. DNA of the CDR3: TGTGCAGCAAGATACTCCTCCCCCCCAGGGGCTGGGGGACGACCCTGGGACACCCGACAGATGTTTTTC. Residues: CAARYSSPPGAGGRPWDTRQMFF.